This T cell receptor beta chain emerged from a study of cytotoxic CD8 clonotypes in ibrutinib-treated CLL. Across the study: The cohort had 11 relapsed/refractory and over 14 treatment-naive patients, 17 to 18 IGHV unmutated.

General observations from the study: Against age-matched healthy donors, baseline clonality ran higher and tracked circulating CD8+ T-cell counts.

Note on this clone: The antigen remains unidentified.

V dropped 0 bases and J dropped 3 bases, with 17 bases sitting between them. The CDR3 is 16 amino acids. Germline V gene lookup returns CDR1 SQVTM and CDR2 ANQGSEA. Researchers set a sequencing depth target of 1 in 200,000 to 1 in 1 million T cells. Sequenced by immunoSEQ multiplex PCR; TCRdb stores in-frame clones only, minus some. The table has over 150,000 clones, about two thirds seen once. The receptor was isolated from a human donor with chronic lymphocytic leukemia. V usage is TRBV29-1 and J usage is TRBJ1-2, with D perhaps matching TRBD1 (6 bases). The sequences come from PBMCs, collected after 24 months of ibrutinib treatment. The CDR3 nucleotides read TGCAGCGTTGAAGATCCCCAGGAAACAGGGCACTATGGCTACACCTTC. It yields the protein CSVEDPQETGHYGYTF.